Following are 9 T cell receptor beta chains from one sample sequenced in a study of cytomegalovirus exposure and HLA in healthy donors. The repertoire was sequenced with immunoSEQ multiplex PCR; TCRdb's copy has only in-frame clones and lacks some. The sample consists of more than 50,000 clones, around nine tenths of them appearing once. The sample consisted of PBMCs. The origin of the receptors is a woman aged 25 to 39 in good health and CMV-seronegative.

The rearrangement joins TRBV4-1 to TRBJ2-2, with 10 nucleotides matching TRBD2. The CDR3 runs to 18 residues. Germline trimming cut 4 bases from V and 0 bases from J; bases unmatched to any gene: 8. Germline V CDR1 and CDR2: MGHRA, YSYEKL. The CDR3 DNA follows: TGCGCCAGCAGCCCCACCGGGACTAGCGTTCCGAACACCGGGGAGCTGTTTTTT. It is translated as CASSPTGTSVPNTGELFF.

The rearrangement uses TRBV6-6 and TRBJ2-7, with 9 bases that match TRBD1. V lost 8 bases, J lost 1 base, and 6 bases stayed unmatched. This CDR3 is 14 amino acids long. Germline V gene sequence: CDR1 MNHNY, CDR2 SVGAGI (reference sequence). CDR3 sequence: CASRDREFSYEQYF. The CDR3 coding sequence is TGTGCCAGCCGGGACAGGGAATTTTCCTACGAGCAGTACTTC.

CDR3 nucleotides: TGTGCCAGCAGTGAACAGGGCCCCTACGAGCAGTACTTC. This codes for CASSEQGPYEQYF. The V gene is TRBV6-1, the J gene TRBJ2-7, with D tentatively TRBD1 (5 bases). The germline V gene has CDR1 MNHNS and CDR2 SASEGT. The CDR3 extends over 13 amino acids. The germline V and J ends were trimmed by 2 bases and 2 bases, with 7 bases remaining between them.

The CDR3 DNA sequence: TGTGCCAGCTCACCTTATCCGGGAGGGACAGATACGCAGTATTTT. It encodes CASSPYPGGTDTQYF. The rearrangement joins TRBV18 to TRBJ2-3; 8 bases agree with TRBD2. The germline CDR1 and CDR2 sequences are KGHSH and LQKENI. V lost 3 bases, J lost 3 bases, and 5 bases stayed unmatched. The CDR3 runs 15 residues.

The rearrangement joins TRBV6-4 to TRBJ2-2; D remains ambiguous. The germline V and J ends were trimmed by 3 bases and 2 bases, with 7 bases remaining between them. Germline CDR1 reads MRHNA; CDR2 reads SNTAGT. This CDR3 has 14 amino acids. CDR3 nucleotide sequence: TGTGCCAGCAGTGAACTACCCAACACCGGGGAGCTGTTTTTT. Protein sequence: CASSELPNTGELFF.

The chain joins TRBV4-2 to TRBJ2-1, with 11 bases that match TRBD2. Trimming removed 4 bases from V and 7 bases from J; junction bases left unmatched: 6. This CDR3 has 15 residues. The germline V gene encodes CDR1 LGHNA and CDR2 YNFKEQ. The CDR3 sequence is CASSLAGGQKNEQFF. CDR3 bases: TGTGCCAGCAGCCTAGCGGGAGGGCAAAAGAATGAGCAGTTCTTC.

This clone was seen a few times. In nucleotides, the CDR3 is TGTGCCAGCAGTGAGACTAGCGGGAGCGCCGGGGAGCTGTTTTTT. It codes for CASSETSGSAGELFF. V and J are TRBV6-4 and TRBJ2-2, with 12 bases fitting TRBD2. The CDR3 length is 15 residues. The trim removed 3 bases at V and 6 bases at J, leaving 2 bases unmatched. Germline V gene lookup returns CDR1 MRHNA and CDR2 SNTAGT.

This clone is a singleton in its sample. The genes are TRBV29-1 and TRBJ2-1, with 9 bases identical to TRBD2. The CDR3 runs to 13 residues. V lost 5 bases, J lost 6 bases, and 5 bases stayed unmatched. The germline V gene has CDR1 SQVTM and CDR2 ANQGSEA. The CDR3 sequence is CSVRAGGFNEQFF. DNA for the CDR3: TGCAGCGTTCGAGCGGGAGGATTCAATGAGCAGTTCTTC.

Points on this clone: This same CDR3 is encoded by further DNA sequences in the sample. This chain links TRBV7-2 with TRBJ2-7; no firm D call. The germline gives CDR1 SGHTA, CDR2 FQGNSA. The germline V and J ends were trimmed by 5 bases and 2 bases, with 4 bases remaining between them. The CDR3 has 11 residues. In DNA form, the CDR3 reads TGTGCCAGCAGCCCGGCCTACGAGCAGTACTTC. Translated: CASSPAYEQYF.